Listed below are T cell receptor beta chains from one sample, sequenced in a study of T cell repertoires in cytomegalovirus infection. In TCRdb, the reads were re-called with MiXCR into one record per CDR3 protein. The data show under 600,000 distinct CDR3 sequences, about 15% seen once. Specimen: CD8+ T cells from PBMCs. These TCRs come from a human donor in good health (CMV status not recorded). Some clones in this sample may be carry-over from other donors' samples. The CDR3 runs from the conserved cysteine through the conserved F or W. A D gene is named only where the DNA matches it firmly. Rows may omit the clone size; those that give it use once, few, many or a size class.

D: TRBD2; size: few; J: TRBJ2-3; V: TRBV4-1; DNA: TGCGCCAGCAGTCCTAGCGGGGGGGCATTCGACACAGATACGCAGTATTTT; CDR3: CASSPSGGAFDTDTQYF
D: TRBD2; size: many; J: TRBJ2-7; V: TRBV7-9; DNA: TGTGCCAGCAGCCCTCCGGGACTAGCTTTTAACGAGCAGTACTTC; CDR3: CASSPPGLAFNEQYF
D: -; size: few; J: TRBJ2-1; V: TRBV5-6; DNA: TGTGCCAGCAGCCCCGGAGGGGGGAACCTTTACAATGAGCAGTTCTTC; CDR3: CASSPGGGNLYNEQFF
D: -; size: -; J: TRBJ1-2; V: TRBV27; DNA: TGTGCCAGCAGCCTAAACACTGGACAGCGGAATGGCTACACCTTC; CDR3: CASSLNTGQRNGYTF
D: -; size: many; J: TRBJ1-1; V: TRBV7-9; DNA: TGTGCCAGCAGGAGGGAAGAAGCTTTCTTT; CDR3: CASRREEAFF
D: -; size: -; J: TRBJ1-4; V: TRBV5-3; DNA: TGTGCCAGCAGCGCGGGACGGCAAAATGAAAAACTGTTTTTT; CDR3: CASSAGRQNEKLFF
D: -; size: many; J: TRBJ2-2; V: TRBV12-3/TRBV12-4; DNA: TGTGCCAGCAGTTTAGACGGGGCCGCTGAGCTGTTTTTT; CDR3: CASSLDGAAELFF
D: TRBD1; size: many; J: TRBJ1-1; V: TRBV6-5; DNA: TGTGCCAGCAGTGCCCGGACAGGGCCTTTAAGGAACACTGAAGCTTTCTTT; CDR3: CASSARTGPLRNTEAFF
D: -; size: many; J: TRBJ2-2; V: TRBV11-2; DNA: TGTGCCAGCAGCTTAGGAGTGGGGGGTACCGGGGAGCTGTTTTTT; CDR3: CASSLGVGGTGELFF
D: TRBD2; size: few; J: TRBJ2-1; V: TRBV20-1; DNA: TGCAGTGCCGCGACTAGCGGGAGTATTTACAATGAGCAGTTCTTC; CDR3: CSAATSGSIYNEQFF
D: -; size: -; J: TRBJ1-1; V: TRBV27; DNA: TGTGCCAGCTGGGCAGGGCTGAACACTGAAGCTTTCTTT; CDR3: CASWAGLNTEAFF
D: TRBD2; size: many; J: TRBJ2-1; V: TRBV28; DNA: TGTGCCAGCAGTTTACGGCGGGAGACCTCCTACAATGAGCAGTTCTTC; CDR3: CASSLRRETSYNEQFF
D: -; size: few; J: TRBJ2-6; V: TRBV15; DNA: TGTGCCACCAGCAGAGATCGGGGCAGGGCTGGGGCCAACGTCCTGACTTTC; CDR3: CATSRDRGRAGANVLTF
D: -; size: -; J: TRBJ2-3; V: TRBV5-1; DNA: TGCGCCAGCAGCTCCCGTGGAGGAGGGGGCACAGATACGCAGTATTTT; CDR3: CASSSRGGGGTDTQYF
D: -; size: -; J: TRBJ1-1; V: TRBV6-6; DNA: TGTGCCAGCACATTTGGTGAAGCTGTCTTT; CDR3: CASTFGEAVF
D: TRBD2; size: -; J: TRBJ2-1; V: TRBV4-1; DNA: TGCGCCAGCAGTCGTAGCGGGCCGAGCTCCTACAATGAGCAGTTCTTC; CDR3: CASSRSGPSSYNEQFF
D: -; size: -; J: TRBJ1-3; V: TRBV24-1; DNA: TGTGCCACCAGTGACCCGAGGGACTCTGGAAACACCATATATTTT; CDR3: CATSDPRDSGNTIYF
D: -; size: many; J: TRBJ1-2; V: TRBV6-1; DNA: TGTGCCAGCACTCCGACCCGCCCGCAGTCCTATAACTATGGCTACACCTTC; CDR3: CASTPTRPQSYNYGYTF
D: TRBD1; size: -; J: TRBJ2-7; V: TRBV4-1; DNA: TGCGCCAGCAGCCAAGGTTGGGACAGGGTCTACGAGCAGTACTTC; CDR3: CASSQGWDRVYEQYF
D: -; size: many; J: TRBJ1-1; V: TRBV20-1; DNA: TGCAGTGCTATCCTAACAGGGAGGAAGGTCACTGAAGCTTTCTTT; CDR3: CSAILTGRKVTEAFF
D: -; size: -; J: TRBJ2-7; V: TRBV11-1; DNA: TGTGCCATACAGCCGGGACGGGGAACCTACGAGCAGTACTTC; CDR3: CAIQPGRGTYEQYF
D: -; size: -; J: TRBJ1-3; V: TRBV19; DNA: TGTGCCAGCCATGGATCGGGACGACCCAATAAAGACTCGAACACCATATATTTT; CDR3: CASHGSGRPNKDSNTIYF
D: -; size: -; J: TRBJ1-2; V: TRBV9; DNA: TGTGCCAGCAGCGGAGGACAATTGGGTGGCTATGGCTACACCTTC; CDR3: CASSGGQLGGYGYTF
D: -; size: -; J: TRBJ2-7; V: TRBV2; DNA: TGTGCCAGCAGAAGTCCCTCTTACTCGCTCTCCTACGAGCAGTACTTC; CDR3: CASRSPSYSLSYEQYF
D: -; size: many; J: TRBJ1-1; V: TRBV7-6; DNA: TGTGCCAGCAGTTTCGATCTGGACAGAGGAAACACTGAAGCTTTCTTT; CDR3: CASSFDLDRGNTEAFF
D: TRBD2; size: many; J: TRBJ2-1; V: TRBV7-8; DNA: TGTGCCAGCAGCTCGGGACTAGCGGGGGGCGTCGGGTACAATGAGCAGTTCTTC; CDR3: CASSSGLAGGVGYNEQFF
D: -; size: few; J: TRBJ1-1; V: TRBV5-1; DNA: TGCGCCAGCCAATCTGGGGGGGCTGAAGCTTTCTTT; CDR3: CASQSGGAEAFF